This T cell receptor (beta chain) was sequenced in a study of CD4 and CD8 cells across lung adenocarcinoma regions. The patients had localized lung adenocarcinoma, a non-small cell subtype. Via MiXCR, TCRdb re-called the PCR reads, giving one row per CDR3 protein. The table lists approximately 19,000 distinct CDR3 sequences, about 50% of them singletons. This clonotype was counted at least ten times. Sequencing was done on a sample of CD8+ T cells from the margin of a lung tumor. The receptor was isolated from a male donor with lung adenocarcinoma. The CD4 and CD8 labels of this study may be unreliable.

The CDR3, as DNA: TGTGCCAGCAGCTCTGGTGGTAGCGGGAGAGTAATTCCTTACGAGCAGTACTTC. It is translated as CASSSGGSGRVIPYEQYF. The chain recombines TRBV7-6 with TRBJ2-5; 9 nucleotides match TRBD2. The DNA end lines up better with TRBJ2-7; the J call may be wrong. Germline loops: CDR1 SGHVS, CDR2 FNYEAQ. The CDR3 spans 18 residues.